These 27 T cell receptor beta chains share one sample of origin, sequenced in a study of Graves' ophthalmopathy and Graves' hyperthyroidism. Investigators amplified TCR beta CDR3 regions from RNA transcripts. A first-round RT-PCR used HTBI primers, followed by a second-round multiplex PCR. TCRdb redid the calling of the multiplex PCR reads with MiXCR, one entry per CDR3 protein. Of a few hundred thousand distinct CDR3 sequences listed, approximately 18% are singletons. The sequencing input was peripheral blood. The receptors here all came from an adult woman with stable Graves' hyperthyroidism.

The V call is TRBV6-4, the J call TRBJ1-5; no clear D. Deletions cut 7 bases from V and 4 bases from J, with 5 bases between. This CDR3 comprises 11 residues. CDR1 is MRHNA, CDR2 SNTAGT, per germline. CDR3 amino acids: CASNQNQPQHF. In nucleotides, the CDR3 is TGTGCCAGCAACCAAAATCAGCCCCAGCATTTT.

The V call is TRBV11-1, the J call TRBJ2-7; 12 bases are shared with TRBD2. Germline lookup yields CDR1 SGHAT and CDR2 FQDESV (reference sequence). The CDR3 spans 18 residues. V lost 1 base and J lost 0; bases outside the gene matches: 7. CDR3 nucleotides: TGTGCCAGCAGCTTAGGAGCCCTAGCGGGAGGGCTCTCCTACGAGCAGTACTTC. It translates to CASSLGALAGGLSYEQYF.

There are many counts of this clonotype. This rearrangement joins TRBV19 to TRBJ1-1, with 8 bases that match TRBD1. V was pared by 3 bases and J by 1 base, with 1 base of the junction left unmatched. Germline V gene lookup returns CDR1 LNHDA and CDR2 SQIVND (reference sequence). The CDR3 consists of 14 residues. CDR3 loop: CASSMTGENTEAFF. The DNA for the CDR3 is TGTGCCAGTAGTATGACAGGGGAGAACACTGAAGCTTTCTTT.

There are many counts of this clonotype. The CDR3: CSARTDTNYEQYF. The DNA for the CDR3 is TGCAGTGCTAGAACCGACACCAACTACGAGCAGTACTTC. The chain joins TRBV20-1 to TRBJ2-7, with D unclear. Germline V gene lookup returns CDR1 DFQATT and CDR2 SNEGSKA (reference sequence). V lost 2 bases and J lost 3, with 11 bases in between. The CDR3 sequence is 13 residues long.

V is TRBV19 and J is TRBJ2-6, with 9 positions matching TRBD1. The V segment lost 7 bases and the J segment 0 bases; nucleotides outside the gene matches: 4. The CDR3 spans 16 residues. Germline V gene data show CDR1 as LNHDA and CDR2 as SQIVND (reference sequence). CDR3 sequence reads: CASTRDRVSGANVLTF. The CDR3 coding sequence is TGTGCCAGTACCCGGGACAGGGTCTCTGGGGCCAACGTCCTGACTTTC.

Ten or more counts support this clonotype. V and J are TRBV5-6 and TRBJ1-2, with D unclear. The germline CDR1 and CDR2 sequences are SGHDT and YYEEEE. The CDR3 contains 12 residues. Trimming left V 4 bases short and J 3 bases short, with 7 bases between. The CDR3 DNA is TGTGCCAGCAGCACCGACCACTATGGCTACACCTTC. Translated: CASSTDHYGYTF.

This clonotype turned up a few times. The CDR3 reads CASSPPGGIKYF. The CDR3 DNA is TGTGCCAGCAGCCCCCCGGGGGGAATTAAGTACTTC. This chain joins TRBV12-3 or TRBV12-4 and TRBJ2-4, with 7 bases lining up with TRBD2. V lost 6 bases and J lost 14; bases outside the gene matches: 10. The CDR3 has 12 amino acids.

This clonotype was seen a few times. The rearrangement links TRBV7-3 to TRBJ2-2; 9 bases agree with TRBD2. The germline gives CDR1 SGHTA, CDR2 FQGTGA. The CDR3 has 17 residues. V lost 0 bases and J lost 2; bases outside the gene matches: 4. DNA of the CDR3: TGTGCCAGCAGCTTAACGGCGGGAGGGGGTAACACCGGGGAGCTGTTTTTT. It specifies CASSLTAGGGNTGELFF. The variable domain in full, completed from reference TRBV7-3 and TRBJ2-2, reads GAGVSQTPSNKVTEKGKYVELRCDPISGHTALYWYRQSLGQGPEFLIYFQGTGAADDSGLPNDRFFAVRPEGSVSTLKIQRTERGDSAVYLCASSLTAGGGNTGELFFGEGSRLTVL.

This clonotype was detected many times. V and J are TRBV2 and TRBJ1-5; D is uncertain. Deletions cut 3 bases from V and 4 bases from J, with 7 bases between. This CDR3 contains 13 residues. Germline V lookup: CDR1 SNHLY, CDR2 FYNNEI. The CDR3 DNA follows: TGTGCCAGCAGTGACATAGTAAATCAGCCCCAGCATTTT. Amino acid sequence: CASSDIVNQPQHF.

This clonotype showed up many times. The CDR3 DNA reads as TGCAGTGCTAGACGAGACCTTACTAGCGGATTACAAGAGACCCAGTACTTC. Translating gives CSARRDLTSGLQETQYF. The chain is built from TRBV20-1 and TRBJ2-5, with 8 bases fitting TRBD2. CDR3 size: 17 residues. The V and J ends lost 2 bases and 2 bases, in that order; junction bases with no gene match: 13. Germline V lookup: CDR1 DFQATT, CDR2 SNEGSKA (reference sequence).

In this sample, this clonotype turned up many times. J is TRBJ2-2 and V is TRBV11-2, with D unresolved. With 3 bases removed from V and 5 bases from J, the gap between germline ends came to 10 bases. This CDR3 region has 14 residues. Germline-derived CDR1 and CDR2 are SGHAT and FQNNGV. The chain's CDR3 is CASSFGRITGELFF. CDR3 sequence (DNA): TGTGCCAGCAGCTTCGGACGGATAACCGGGGAGCTGTTTTTT.

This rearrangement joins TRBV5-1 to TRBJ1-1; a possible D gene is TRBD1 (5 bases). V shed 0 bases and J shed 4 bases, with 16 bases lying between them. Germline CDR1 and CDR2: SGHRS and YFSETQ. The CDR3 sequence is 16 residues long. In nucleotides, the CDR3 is TGCGCCAGCAGCTTGGACAGGCCTCAAGTGGTCACTGAAGCTTTCTTT. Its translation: CASSLDRPQVVTEAFF. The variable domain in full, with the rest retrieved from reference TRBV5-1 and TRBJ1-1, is KAGVTQTPRYLIKTRGQQVTLSCSPISGHRSVSWYQQTPGQGLQFLFEYFSETQRNKGNFPGRFSGRQFSNSRSEMNVSTLELGDSALYLCASSLDRPQVVTEAFFGQGTRLTVV.

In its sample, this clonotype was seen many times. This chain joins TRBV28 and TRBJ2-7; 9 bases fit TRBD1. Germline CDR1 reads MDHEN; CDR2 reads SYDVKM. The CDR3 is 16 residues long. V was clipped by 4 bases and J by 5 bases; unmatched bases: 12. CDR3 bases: TGTGCCAGCAGTTCATCCGACGGGACAGGGAGGAACGAGCAGTACTTC. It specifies CASSSSDGTGRNEQYF.

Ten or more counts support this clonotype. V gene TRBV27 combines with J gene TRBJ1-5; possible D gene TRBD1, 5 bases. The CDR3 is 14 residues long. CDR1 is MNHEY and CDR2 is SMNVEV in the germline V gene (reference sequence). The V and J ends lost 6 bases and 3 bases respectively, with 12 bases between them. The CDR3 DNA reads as TGTGCCAGCAGCCTATCGGGGGTCAATCAGCCCCAGCATTTT. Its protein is CASSLSGVNQPQHF.

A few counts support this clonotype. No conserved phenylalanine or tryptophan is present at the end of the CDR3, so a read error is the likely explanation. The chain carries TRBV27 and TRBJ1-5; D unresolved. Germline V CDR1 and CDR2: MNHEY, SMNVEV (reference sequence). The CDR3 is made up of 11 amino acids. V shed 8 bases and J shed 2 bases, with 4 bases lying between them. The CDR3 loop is CASGGNQPQHL. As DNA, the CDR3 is TGTGCCAGCGGGGGCAATCAGCCCCAGCATCTT.

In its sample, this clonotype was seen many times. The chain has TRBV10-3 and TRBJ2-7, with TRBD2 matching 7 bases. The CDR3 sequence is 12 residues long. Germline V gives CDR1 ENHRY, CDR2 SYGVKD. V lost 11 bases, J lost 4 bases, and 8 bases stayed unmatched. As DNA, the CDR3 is TGTGCCGGTGGGGGGGAGAGGTACGAGCAGTACTTC. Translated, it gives CAGGGERYEQYF.

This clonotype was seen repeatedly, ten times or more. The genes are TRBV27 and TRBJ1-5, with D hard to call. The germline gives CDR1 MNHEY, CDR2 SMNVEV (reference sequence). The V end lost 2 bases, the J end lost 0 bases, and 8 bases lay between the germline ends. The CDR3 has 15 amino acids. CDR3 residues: CASSLMGNSNQPQHF. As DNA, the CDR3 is TGTGCCAGCAGTTTAATGGGGAATAGCAATCAGCCCCAGCATTTT.

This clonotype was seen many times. CDR3 protein: CASSLDPGSGEQYF. The CDR3 region has the DNA TGTGCCAGCAGCTTAGATCCGGGATCTGGCGAGCAGTACTTC. V is TRBV11-2 and J is TRBJ2-7; possible D gene TRBD2, 5 bases. Germline-derived CDR1 and CDR2 are SGHAT and FQNNGV. The CDR3 is made up of 14 amino acids. Trimming shortened V by 0 bases and J by 6 bases, and 12 bases separated the two germline ends.

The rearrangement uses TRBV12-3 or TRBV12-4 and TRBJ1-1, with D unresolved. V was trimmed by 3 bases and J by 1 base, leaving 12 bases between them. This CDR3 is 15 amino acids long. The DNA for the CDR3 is TGTGCCAGCAGTTTCAGGTGGACGGGGAACACTGAAGCTTTCTTT. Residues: CASSFRWTGNTEAFF.

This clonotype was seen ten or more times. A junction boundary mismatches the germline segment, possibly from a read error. CDR3 loop: CASSLSPQDLDRLPAYAQYF. CDR3 DNA sequence: TGTGCCAGCAGCTTAAGCCCTCAAGACCTGGACAGGCTTCCTGCCTACGCGCAGTACTTC. The chain is built from TRBV7-3 and TRBJ2-7, with TRBD1 matching over 7 bases. The CDR3 has 20 amino acids. The germline gives CDR1 SGHTA, CDR2 FQGTGA. Based on the CDR3 plus reference TRBV7-3 and TRBJ2-7, the full variable domain is GAGVSQTPSNKVTEKGKYVELRCDPISGHTALYWYRQSLGQGPEFLIYFQGTGAADDSGLPNDRFFAVRPEGSVSTLKIQRTERGDSAVYLCASSLSPQDLDRLPAYAQYFGPGTRLTVT.

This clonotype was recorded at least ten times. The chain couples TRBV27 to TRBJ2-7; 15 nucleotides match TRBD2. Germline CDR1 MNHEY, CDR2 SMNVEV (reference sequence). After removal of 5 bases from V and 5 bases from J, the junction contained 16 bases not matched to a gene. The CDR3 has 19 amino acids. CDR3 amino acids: CASSPRLWTSGRDVDEQYF. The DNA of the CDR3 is TGTGCCAGCAGTCCGAGACTATGGACTAGCGGGAGGGATGTAGACGAGCAGTACTTC.

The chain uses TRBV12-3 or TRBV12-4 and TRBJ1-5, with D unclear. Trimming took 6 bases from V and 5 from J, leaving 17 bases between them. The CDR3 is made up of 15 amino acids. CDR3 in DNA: TGTGCCAGCAGCGAAAACCGGGGAATTCATCAGCCCCAGCATTTT. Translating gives CASSENRGIHQPQHF.

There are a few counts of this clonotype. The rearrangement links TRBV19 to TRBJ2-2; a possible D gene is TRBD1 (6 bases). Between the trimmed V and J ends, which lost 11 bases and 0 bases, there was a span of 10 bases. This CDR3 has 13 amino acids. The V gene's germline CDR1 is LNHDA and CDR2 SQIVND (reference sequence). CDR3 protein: CASWGPNTGELFF. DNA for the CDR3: TGTGCCTCATGGGGGCCGAACACCGGGGAGCTGTTTTTT.

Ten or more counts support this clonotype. The DNA of the CDR3 is TGTGCCAGCAGCCCCCGCCGAGTGGACAATCAGCCCCAGCATTTT. The encoded protein is CASSPRRVDNQPQHF. The rearrangement uses TRBV7-8 and TRBJ1-5; no definite D call. The CDR3 sequence is 15 residues long. Looked up from germline, CDR1 is SGHVS and CDR2 is FQNEAQ. Trimming pared 5 bases from V and 3 bases from J, leaving 14 bases between.

The CDR3 DNA follows: TGTGTCTGCAGTGAAATCGAGGTGGGGACAGGGGACGAGCAGTACTTC. Amino acid sequence: CVCSEIEVGTGDEQYF. The chain joins TRBV6-1 to TRBJ2-7; 10 positions match TRBD1. The CDR3 spans 16 residues. Germline CDR1 MNHNS, CDR2 SASEGT.

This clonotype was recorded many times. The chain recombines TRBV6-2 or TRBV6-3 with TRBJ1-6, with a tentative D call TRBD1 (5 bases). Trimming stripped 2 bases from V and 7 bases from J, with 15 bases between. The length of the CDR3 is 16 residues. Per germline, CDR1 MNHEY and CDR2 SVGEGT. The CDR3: CASSYGRESNNSPLHF. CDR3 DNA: TGTGCCAGCAGTTACGGCAGGGAGTCCAACAATTCACCCCTCCACTTT.

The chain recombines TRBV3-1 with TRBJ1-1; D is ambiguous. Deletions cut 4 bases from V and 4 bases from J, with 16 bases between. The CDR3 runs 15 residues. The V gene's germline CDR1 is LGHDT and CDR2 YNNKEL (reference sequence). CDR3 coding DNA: TGTGCCAGCAGCCCCTCTGAACCCGATATCACTGAAGCTTTCTTT. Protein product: CASSPSEPDITEAFF.